In its sample, the clone carrying this T cell receptor beta chain was seen a few times. This sample is drawn from a study of T cells in Graves' hyperthyroidism and ophthalmopathy. The CDR3 loop spans 17 amino acids. Germline lookup yields CDR1 SEHNR and CDR2 FQNEAQ (reference sequence). Trimming took off 4 bases at V and 0 bases at J, with 18 bases between the two ends. RNA transcripts were the template for amplifying TCR beta CDR3 regions. The study used the HTBI primer set for a first-round RT-PCR of the TCR CDR3. MiXCR, applied by TCRdb to the multiplex PCR reads, yields one record per CDR3 protein. The sample consists of around 300,000 distinct CDR3 sequences, roughly 13% of them appearing once.

The sequence derives from a woman in her forties with Graves' hyperthyroidism. The V and J genes are TRBV7-9 and TRBJ1-1; D call uncertain. Sequencing was carried out using blood. CDR3 nucleotides: TGTGCCAGCAGCTCCTCGCGGGCCCAGTCCATGAACACTGAAGCTTTCTTT. As protein: CASSSSRAQSMNTEAFF.